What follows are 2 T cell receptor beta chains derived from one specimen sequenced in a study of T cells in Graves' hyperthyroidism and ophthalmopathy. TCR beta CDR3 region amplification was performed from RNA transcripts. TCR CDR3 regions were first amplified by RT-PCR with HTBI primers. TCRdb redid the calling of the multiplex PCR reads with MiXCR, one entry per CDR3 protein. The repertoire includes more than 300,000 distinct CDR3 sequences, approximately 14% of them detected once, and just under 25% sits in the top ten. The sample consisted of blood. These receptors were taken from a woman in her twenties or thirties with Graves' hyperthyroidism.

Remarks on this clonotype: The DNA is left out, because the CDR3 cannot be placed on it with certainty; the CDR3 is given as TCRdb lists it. The CDR3 region is CASTSGQNNSPLHF. This chain connects TRBV19 to TRBJ1-6; no check of the table's D call, TRBD1, against the DNA was made. The CDR3 adds up to 14 amino acids, both ends counted. Germline assignment: CDR1 LNHDA and CDR2 SQIVND (reference sequence).

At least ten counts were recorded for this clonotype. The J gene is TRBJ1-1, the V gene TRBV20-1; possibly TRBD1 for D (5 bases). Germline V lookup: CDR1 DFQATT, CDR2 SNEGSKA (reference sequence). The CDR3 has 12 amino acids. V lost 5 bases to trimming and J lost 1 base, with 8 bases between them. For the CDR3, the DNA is TGCAGTGCTGCCGGGGGGAACACTGAAGCTTTCTTT. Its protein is CSAAGGNTEAFF.